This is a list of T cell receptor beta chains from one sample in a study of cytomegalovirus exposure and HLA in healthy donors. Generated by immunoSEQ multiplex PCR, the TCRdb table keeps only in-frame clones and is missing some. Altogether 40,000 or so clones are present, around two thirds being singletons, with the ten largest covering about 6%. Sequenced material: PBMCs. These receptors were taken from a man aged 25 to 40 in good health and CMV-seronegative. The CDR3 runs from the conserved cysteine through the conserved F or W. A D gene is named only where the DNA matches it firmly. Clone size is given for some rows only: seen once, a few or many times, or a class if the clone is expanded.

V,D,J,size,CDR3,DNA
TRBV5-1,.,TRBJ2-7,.,CASSLAGEQYF,TGCGCCAGCAGCTTGGCGGGCGAGCAGTACTTC
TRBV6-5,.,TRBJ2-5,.,CASSYPRGTHKETQYF,TGTGCCAGCAGTTACCCGAGGGGGACGCATAAAGAGACCCAGTACTTC
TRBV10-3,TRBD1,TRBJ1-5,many,CAISTGTGSDQPQHF,TGTGCCATCAGTACCGGGACAGGCTCCGATCAGCCCCAGCATTTT
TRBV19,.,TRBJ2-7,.,CASSIGRDFSEQYF,TGTGCCAGTAGTATAGGGCGGGACTTCAGCGAGCAGTACTTC
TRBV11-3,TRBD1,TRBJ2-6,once,CASSGPRDRGYSGANVLTF,TGTGCCAGCAGCGGACCCCGGGACAGGGGCTACTCTGGGGCCAACGTCCTGACTTTC
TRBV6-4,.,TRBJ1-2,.,CASRPAEGWNYGYTF,TGTGCCAGCAGACCGGCGGAGGGATGGAACTATGGCTACACCTTC
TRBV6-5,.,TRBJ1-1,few,CASSMTGTEAFF,TGTGCCAGCAGTATGACTGGCACTGAAGCTTTCTTT
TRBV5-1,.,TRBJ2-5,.,CASSLDWEETQYF,TGCGCCAGCAGCTTGGATTGGGAGGAGACCCAGTACTTC
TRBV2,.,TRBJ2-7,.,CASSEGQNYEQYF,TGTGCCAGCAGTGAAGGTCAGAACTACGAGCAGTACTTC
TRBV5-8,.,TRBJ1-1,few,CASSSSGSHEAFF,TGTGCCAGCAGCTCTTCAGGGTCCCATGAAGCTTTCTTT
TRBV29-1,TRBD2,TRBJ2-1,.,CSVIGLAGGPGFF,TGCAGCGTTATTGGTCTAGCGGGGGGGCCCGGGTTCTTC
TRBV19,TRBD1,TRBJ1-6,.,CASSGTGNNSPLHF,TGTGCCAGTTCCGGGACAGGGAACAATTCACCCCTCCACTTT
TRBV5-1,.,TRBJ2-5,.,CASSWGDRNQETQYF,TGCGCCAGCAGCTGGGGGGACAGAAACCAAGAGACCCAGTACTTC
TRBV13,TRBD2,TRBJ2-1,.,CASSPGGAGEEGEQFF,TGTGCCAGCAGCCCCGGGGGAGCGGGGGAGGAGGGTGAGCAGTTCTTC
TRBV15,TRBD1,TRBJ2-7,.,CATSKLGQGAEQYF,TGTGCCACCAGCAAGTTAGGTCAGGGGGCCGAGCAGTACTTC
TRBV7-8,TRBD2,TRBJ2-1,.,CATSGTSRGEGQFF,TGTGCCACCAGCGGGACTAGCCGGGGAGAGGGGCAGTTCTTC
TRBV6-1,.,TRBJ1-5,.,CASSDSGALRPQHF,TGTGCCAGCAGTGATTCAGGGGCCCTAAGGCCCCAGCATTTT
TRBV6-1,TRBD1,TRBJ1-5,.,CASRTGSNQPQHF,TGTGCCAGCCGGACAGGTAGCAATCAGCCCCAGCATTTT
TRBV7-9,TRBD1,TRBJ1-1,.,CSSSLARQGAVTEAFF,TGTTCCAGCAGCTTAGCCCGACAGGGGGCAGTTACTGAAGCTTTCTTT
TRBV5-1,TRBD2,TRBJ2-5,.,CASSLVASGSIVTQYF,TGCGCCAGCAGCTTGGTAGCTAGCGGGAGCATTGTGACCCAGTACTTC
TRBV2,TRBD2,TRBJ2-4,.,CASSKGTIQKNIQYF,TGTGCCAGCAGCAAAGGGACTATACAAAAAAACATTCAGTACTTC
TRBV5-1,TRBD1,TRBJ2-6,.,CASSLVGTGASGANVLTF,TGCGCCAGCAGCTTGGTTGGGACAGGCGCCTCTGGGGCCAACGTCCTGACTTTC
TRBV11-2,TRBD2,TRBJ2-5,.,CASSPGSGLAGGTQYF,TGTGCCAGCAGCCCTGGGTCGGGACTAGCGGGTGGAACCCAGTACTTC
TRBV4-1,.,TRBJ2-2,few,CASSQDLLNTGELFF,TGCGCCAGCAGCCAAGATCTCCTAAACACCGGGGAGCTGTTTTTT
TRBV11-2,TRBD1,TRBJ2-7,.,CASRGDRGSVADSYEQYF,TGTGCCAGCCGAGGGGACAGGGGGTCGGTAGCGGACTCCTACGAGCAGTACTTC
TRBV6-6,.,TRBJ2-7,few,CASRTGTYEQYF,TGTGCCAGCAGAACCGGGACCTACGAGCAGTACTTC
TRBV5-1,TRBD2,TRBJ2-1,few,CASSSLAGAYNEQFF,TGCGCCAGCAGCTCTCTAGCGGGGGCCTACAATGAGCAGTTCTTC
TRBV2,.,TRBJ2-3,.,CASSEAPLGVTQYF,TGTGCCAGCAGTGAAGCGCCCCTCGGAGTTACGCAGTATTTT
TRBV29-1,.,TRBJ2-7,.,CSVQGGLGEQYF,TGCAGCGTACAGGGTGGGTTGGGAGAGCAGTACTTC
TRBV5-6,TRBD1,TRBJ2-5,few,CASSLRQGQETQYF,TGTGCCAGCAGCCTAAGACAGGGGCAAGAGACCCAGTACTTC
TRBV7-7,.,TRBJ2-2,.,CASSLGHQSAGELFF,TGTGCTAGCAGCTTGGGACATCAAAGCGCCGGGGAGCTGTTTTTT
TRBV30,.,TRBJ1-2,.,CAWRPGAGGYTF,TGTGCCTGGAGGCCCGGCGCGGGTGGCTACACCTTC
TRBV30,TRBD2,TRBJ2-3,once,CAWSPPGIAGGDTQYF,TGTGCCTGGAGTCCACCAGGGATAGCGGGAGGAGATACGCAGTATTTT
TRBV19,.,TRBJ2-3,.,CASKGGQGGTDTQYF,TGTGCCAGTAAGGGCGGCCAGGGCGGCACAGATACGCAGTATTTT
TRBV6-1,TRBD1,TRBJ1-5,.,CASSEEGGVRQPQHF,TGTGCCAGCAGTGAGGAAGGGGGCGTACGTCAGCCCCAGCATTTT
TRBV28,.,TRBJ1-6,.,CASSLPREDGYNSPLHF,TGTGCCAGCAGTTTACCTCGGGAGGACGGTTATAATTCACCCCTCCACTTT
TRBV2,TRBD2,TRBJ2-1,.,CASWGGTYTGEQFF,TGTGCCAGTTGGGGGGGGACTTATACCGGTGAGCAGTTCTTC
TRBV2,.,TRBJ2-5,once,CASTSQSLQETQYF,TGTGCCAGCACCTCCCAAAGCCTCCAAGAGACCCAGTACTTC
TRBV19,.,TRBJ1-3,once,CASIRDISNSGNTIYF,TGTGCCAGTATCCGGGACATATCTAACTCTGGAAACACCATATATTTT
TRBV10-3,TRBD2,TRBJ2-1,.,CAISALAGNSYNEQFF,TGTGCCATCAGTGCACTAGCGGGCAACTCCTACAATGAGCAGTTCTTC
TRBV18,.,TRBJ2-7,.,CASSPQDISYEQYF,TGTGCCAGCTCACCTCAGGACATCTCCTACGAGCAGTACTTC
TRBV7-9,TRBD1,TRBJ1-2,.,CASGTGAGYTF,TGTGCCAGCGGCACAGGGGCGGGCTACACCTTC
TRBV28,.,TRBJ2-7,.,CASSSRFFSYEQYF,TGTGCCAGCAGTTCACGGTTTTTCTCCTACGAGCAGTACTTC
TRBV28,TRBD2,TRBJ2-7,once,CASFAGGPFYEQYF,TGTGCCAGCTTTGCGGGGGGGCCTTTCTACGAGCAGTACTTC
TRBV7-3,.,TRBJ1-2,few,CASSRLGSDGYTF,TGTGCCAGCAGCCGCCTAGGCTCCGATGGCTACACCTTC
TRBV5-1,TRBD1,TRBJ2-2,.,CASRGTANTGELFF,TGCGCCAGCAGAGGGACAGCGAACACCGGGGAGCTGTTTTTT
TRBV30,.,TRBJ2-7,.,CASSSVSGIAPYF,TGTGCCTCCTCGAGTGTCTCCGGGATCGCACCGTACTTC
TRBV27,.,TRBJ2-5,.,CASSFMGAQETQYF,TGTGCCAGCAGTTTCATGGGGGCCCAAGAGACCCAGTACTTC